This TCR beta chain derives from a study of somatic mutations in cytotoxic T cells in rheumatoid arthritis. Worth noting for this clone: Its matching antigen is unknown.

Study-level points and caveats: No antigen targets were known for the expanded CD8+ clones. Some patients, about an eighth of the roughly 65, had a largest CD8+ clone that exceeded 20% of CD8+ cells.

Libraries were prepared by immunoSEQ multiplex PCR; TCRdb keeps only in-frame clonotypes and omits some of them. There are 18,000 or so clones in the sample; roughly 80% occur only once, and 21% lies in the top ten. The origin of this receptor is a woman aged 60-75 years in good health. Sample: CD8+ T cells sorted from blood.

The CDR3 region is CASSGDSSYNEQFF. The CDR3 DNA is TGTGCCAGCAGCGGGGACAGCTCCTACAATGAGCAGTTCTTC. The chain employs TRBV5-6 and TRBJ2-1; 7 bases match TRBD1. The germline V gene encodes CDR1 SGHDT and CDR2 YYEEEE. The CDR3 is made up of 14 amino acids. V was pared by 4 bases and J by 0 bases, with 1 base of the junction left unmatched.